This TCR beta chain was obtained from a study of blood T cells in healthy people across ages. PCR was performed a second time for roughly 7 to 12 cycles using a sample-barcoded 5' primer and a J-beta primer mix. TCRdb itself ran the 5' RACE reads through MiXCR, one entry per CDR3 protein. The table lists just under 750,000 distinct CDR3 sequences, about 24% of them singletons, with roughly 22% in the top ten. CDR3 length: 15 residues. J was trimmed by 4 bases and V by 0 bases; bases with no gene match: 5. Germline V gene lookup returns CDR1 LGHDT and CDR2 YNNKEL (reference sequence). This clonotype originated in a man between 70 and 80 years old in good health. The chain recombines TRBV3-1 with TRBJ2-5, with 7 bases fitting TRBD2. Sequencing was done on a sample of blood. The CDR3 DNA reads TGTGCCAGCAGCCAAGATTGGGCTAGCGGAGAGACCCAGTACTTC. Translation gives CASSQDWASGETQYF.